Below, 25 T cell receptor beta chains from the same sample are listed, as sequenced in a study of blood T cell repertoires in COVID-19. The table came from immunoSEQ multiplex PCR; TCRdb's copy has only in-frame clones and leaves some out. The top ten hold 17% of the sample, which has approximately 100,000 clones, approximately 84% seen once. The sequenced material came from peripheral blood. The receptors originated from a woman in her fifties or sixties with acute or convalescent COVID-19.

The chain recombines TRBV12-3 or TRBV12-4 with TRBJ1-5; the D is unclear. The V gene lost 6 bases and the J gene lost 2 bases, with 5 bases spanning the gap. This CDR3 contains 12 residues. The CDR3: CASSGGNQPQHF. DNA of the CDR3: TGTGCCAGCAGCGGTGGCAATCAGCCCCAGCATTTT.

This chain uses TRBV19 with TRBJ2-2; tentative D call: TRBD2 (6 bases). The CDR3 runs to 14 residues. V lost 8 bases and J lost 7, with 17 bases in between. Germline lookup yields CDR1 LNHDA and CDR2 SQIVND (reference sequence). CDR3 protein: CASDTWGGGGELFF. CDR3 coding DNA: TGTGCCAGTGATACCTGGGGAGGCGGCGGGGAGCTGTTTTTT.

This clone was counted between two and nine times. The chain carries TRBV19 and TRBJ1-6; 8 positions match TRBD1. The V segment lost 3 bases and the J segment 8 bases; nucleotides outside the gene matches: 12. The CDR3 has 17 residues. Germline CDR1 and CDR2: LNHDA and SQIVND (reference sequence). CDR3 bases: TGTGCCAGTAGTATTAATCGAGGGACAGGTTTTCATTCACCCCTCCACTTT. Amino acids: CASSINRGTGFHSPLHF.

This chain connects TRBV11-1 to TRBJ1-6, with 8 nucleotides matching TRBD1. Per germline, CDR1 SGHAT and CDR2 FQDESV (reference sequence). After removal of 1 base from V and 13 bases from J, the junction contained 6 bases not matched to a gene. The CDR3 has 14 amino acids. In DNA form, the CDR3 reads TGTGCCAGCAGCTTAGGACAGGGGCATCATCCCCTCCACTTT. Protein product: CASSLGQGHHPLHF.

The V call is TRBV5-1, the J call TRBJ1-3; D gene ambiguous. The CDR3 is 16 residues long. Germline V gene lookup returns CDR1 SGHRS and CDR2 YFSETQ. V dropped 1 base and J dropped 0 bases, with 11 bases sitting between them. The CDR3 loop reads CASSLRPSSSGNTIYF. DNA for the CDR3: TGCGCCAGCAGCTTGCGGCCTAGCAGCTCTGGAAACACCATATATTTT.

V usage is TRBV7-6 and J usage is TRBJ2-5, with D maybe TRBD1 (7 bases). The CDR3 is 17 amino acids. Trimming removed 5 bases from V and 3 bases from J, with 22 bases in between. From germline, CDR1 is SGHVS and CDR2 FNYEAQ. Here the CDR3 reads CASSLRGNRGGEETQYF. The CDR3 bases are TGTGCCAGCAGCCTAAGGGGCAACAGGGGAGGAGAAGAGACCCAGTACTTC.

The rearrangement joins TRBV15 to TRBJ2-1; 13 bases are a match to TRBD2. Germline lookup yields CDR1 LNHNV and CDR2 YYDKDF (reference sequence). The CDR3 length is 17 residues. After removal of 3 bases from V and 6 bases from J, the junction contained 8 bases not matched to a gene. The CDR3 coding sequence is TGTGCCACCAGCAGTCAAGAAACTAGCGGGGGGGCCAATGAGCAGTTCTTC. Translated: CATSSQETSGGANEQFF.

This clone was detected once. The V call is TRBV27, the J call TRBJ2-5; 8 bases map to TRBD2. The J segment lost 7 bases and the V segment lost 8 bases, leaving 3 bases of the junction unmatched. Germline V lookup: CDR1 MNHEY, CDR2 SMNVEV (reference sequence). There are 11 residues in the CDR3. Here the CDR3 reads CASGRGGTQYF. CDR3 nucleotides: TGTGCCAGCGGCCGGGGGGGGACCCAGTACTTC.

The J gene is TRBJ2-2, the V gene TRBV18; maybe TRBD2 (5 bases). The V and J ends lost 4 bases and 5 bases respectively, with 14 bases between them. The CDR3 is 15 residues long. Germline CDR1 reads KGHSH; CDR2 reads LQKENI. The CDR3 nucleotides are TGTGCCAGCTCACGACGGGAACTGAGAACCGGGGAGCTGTTTTTT. This gives the protein CASSRRELRTGELFF.

This clone is categorized as medium-sized (0.01 to 0.1%). The V call is TRBV18, the J call TRBJ1-5; a possible D gene is TRBD1 (6 bases). CDR1 and CDR2 (germline): KGHSH, LQKENI. The CDR3 length is 17 residues. Deletions cut 4 bases from V and 2 bases from J, with 18 bases between. The CDR3 loop reads CASSRQAEDSGNQPQHF. The CDR3 bases are TGTGCCAGCTCACGCCAGGCCGAGGACAGCGGCAATCAGCCCCAGCATTTT.

The gene calls are TRBV25-1 and TRBJ2-3, with D possibly TRBD1 on 5 matching bases. V was clipped by 8 bases and J by 0 bases, with 15 bases between them. The germline CDR1 and CDR2 sequences are MGHDK and SYGVNS. This CDR3 contains 15 residues. In DNA, the CDR3 is TGTGCCAGCTATCCCTTGGGGCCTAGCACAGATACGCAGTATTTT. Its translation: CASYPLGPSTDTQYF.

The chain couples TRBV18 to TRBJ1-1; no reliable D call. This CDR3 is built from 14 residues. In germline, CDR1 is KGHSH, CDR2 LQKENI. The germline V and J ends were trimmed by 3 bases and 5 bases, with 13 bases remaining between them. The chain's CDR3 is CASSPRGQWTEAFF. CDR3 sequence (DNA): TGTGCCAGCTCACCCCGCGGGCAGTGGACTGAAGCTTTCTTT.

The chain links TRBV3-1 (or the pseudogene TRBV3-2) to TRBJ1-6, with D uncertain. Trimming stripped 0 bases from V and 6 bases from J, with 12 bases between. The germline V gene has CDR1 LGHDT and CDR2 YNNKEL (reference sequence). The CDR3 is made up of 16 amino acids. The CDR3 protein is CASSQDIRRINSPLHF. The CDR3 DNA follows: TGTGCCAGCAGCCAAGACATCAGGCGAATTAATTCACCCCTCCACTTT.

This sequence joins TRBV7-9 and TRBJ1-3, with 7 bases identical to TRBD1. Germline V gives CDR1 SEHNR, CDR2 FQNEAQ (reference sequence). J was trimmed by 2 bases and V by 5 bases; bases with no gene match: 3. The CDR3 extends over 14 amino acids. The CDR3 sequence: CASSATGAGNTIYF. CDR3 DNA sequence: TGTGCCAGCAGCGCCACAGGGGCTGGAAACACCATATATTTT.

The genes are TRBV9 and TRBJ2-3; D ambiguous. Germline V gene data show CDR1 as SGDLS and CDR2 as YYNGEE. Between the trimmed V and J ends, which lost 0 bases and 4 bases, there was a span of 6 bases. The CDR3 is made up of 13 amino acids. CDR3 in amino acids: CASSVGISDTQYF. CDR3 DNA: TGTGCCAGCAGCGTAGGTATCTCAGATACGCAGTATTTT.

The chain is built from TRBV9 and TRBJ1-6, with 8 bases fitting TRBD1. The trim removed 2 bases at V and 10 bases at J, leaving 8 bases unmatched. Germline V CDR1 and CDR2: SGDLS, YYNGEE. The CDR3 extends over 15 amino acids. Written as DNA, the CDR3 is TGTGCCAGCAGCGTCGGGGACAGGAGGAGCTCACCCCTCCACTTT. Translated, it gives CASSVGDRRSSPLHF.

The chain links TRBV7-9 to TRBJ1-4, with D possibly matching TRBD1 (5 bases). CDR1 is SEHNR, CDR2 FQNEAQ, per germline (reference sequence). The CDR3 length is 12 residues. V was cut by 3 bases and J by 11 bases, with 10 bases left in between. The CDR3 region has the DNA TGTGCCAGCAGCTTTAAACAGGCCAAACTGTTTTTT. It specifies CASSFKQAKLFF. Using reference TRBV7-9 and TRBJ1-4 for the parts outside the CDR3, the full variable domain is DTGVSQNPRHKITKRGQNVTFRCDPISEHNRLYWYRQTLGQGPEFLTYFQNEAQLEKSRLLSDRFSAERPKGSFSTLEIQRTEQGDSAMYLCASSFKQAKLFFGSGTQLSVL.

In this sample, this clone turned up a few times. The CDR3 region has the DNA TGCGCCAGCAGCTTGGAAGGGACAGACTACAATGAGCAGTTCTTC. Protein product: CASSLEGTDYNEQFF. The chain has TRBV5-1 and TRBJ2-1; 7 bases are shared with TRBD1. The germline V gene encodes CDR1 SGHRS and CDR2 YFSETQ. The V gene end was trimmed by 0 bases and the J gene end by 3 bases; junction bases not matched to a gene: 3. The CDR3 runs 15 residues.

The chain joins TRBV15 to TRBJ1-1; D perhaps matches TRBD1 (5 bases). Trimming left V 3 bases short and J 1 base short, with 9 bases between. Germline values: CDR1 LNHNV, CDR2 YYDKDF (reference sequence). The CDR3 length is 14 residues. The CDR3 nucleotides read TGTGCCACCAGCAGTCTTAGGGGGAACACTGAAGCTTTCTTT. Amino acid sequence: CATSSLRGNTEAFF.

This clone was seen only a few times. The chain uses TRBV4-2 and TRBJ1-1, with 11 bases that match TRBD1. The CDR3 runs to 15 residues. V lost 0 bases to trimming and J lost 4 bases; unmatched junction nucleotides: 1. The V gene's germline CDR1 is LGHNA and CDR2 YNFKEQ. The CDR3 sequence is CASSQDGTGGTEAFF. The CDR3 coding sequence is TGTGCCAGCAGCCAAGATGGGACAGGGGGCACTGAAGCTTTCTTT.

This clone was observed a single time. The chain recombines TRBV6-6 with TRBJ1-1; D not resolved. V lost 4 bases and J 0 bases, leaving 9 bases between the germline ends. Germline assignment: CDR1 MNHNY and CDR2 SVGAGI (reference sequence). CDR3 length: 14 amino acids. Written as DNA, the CDR3 is TGTGCCAGCAGTTTTGCTGAGATGAACACTGAAGCTTTCTTT. Translated: CASSFAEMNTEAFF.

The chain employs TRBV29-1 and TRBJ1-1; perhaps TRBD1 as D (6 bases). CDR1 SQVTM and CDR2 ANQGSEA come from the germline V gene. CDR3 size: 12 residues. Trimming took 7 bases from V and 5 from J, leaving 14 bases between them. In nucleotides, the CDR3 is TGCAGCGCCCACAGGGCCCGGACTGAAGCTTTCTTT. As protein: CSAHRARTEAFF.

This rearrangement joins TRBV30 to TRBJ1-1; the D gene is possibly TRBD1 (6 bases). The length of the CDR3 is 15 residues. V dropped 4 bases and J dropped 1 base, with 16 bases sitting between them. CDR1 and CDR2 from the germline V gene are GTSNPN and SVGIG (reference sequence). CDR3 DNA: TGTGCCTGGAAGGGGGGGAGACACCCGAACACTGAAGCTTTCTTT. This gives the protein CAWKGGRHPNTEAFF.

Remarks on this clone: The junction departs from germline at one end; a sequencing error may be responsible. The genes are TRBV29-1 and TRBJ2-7; D may be TRBD2 (5 bases). CDR3 length equals 11 residues. Germline loops: CDR1 SQVTM, CDR2 ANQGSEA. The CDR3 is CSAEGSVEQYF. The CDR3 nucleotides are TGCAGCGCTGAAGGTAGCGTCGAGCAGTACTTC.

The V and J genes are TRBV11-2 and TRBJ2-5, with TRBD2 matching over 7 bases. The CDR3 sequence is 17 residues long. In germline, CDR1 is SGHAT, CDR2 FQNNGV. V shed 1 base and J 9 bases; nucleotides not matched to a gene: 17. CDR3 sequence: CASSLGFGGGPSGPQYF. CDR3 nucleotides: TGTGCCAGCAGCTTAGGTTTCGGCGGGGGACCCTCGGGGCCCCAGTACTTC.